A selection of T cell receptor beta chains follows, all from one sample in a study of blood T cells in healthy people across ages. TCRdb ran MiXCR on the 5' RACE reads and lists one entry per CDR3 protein. The sample lists about 1.7 million distinct CDR3 sequences, 28% occurring once. The sequenced material came from blood. These receptors all come from a woman under 40 in good health. Each CDR3 is given with its conserved first and last residue. D genes are given only for firm matches. Only part of the rows carry a size: once, few, many, or a class if the clone is expanded.

d_call: TRBD2
clone_size: NA
v_call: TRBV19
j_call: TRBJ2-5
cdr3_aa: CASRKAGAVYETQYF
cdr3_nt: TGTGCCAGTCGAAAAGCGGGAGCTGTTTATGAGACCCAGTACTTC

d_call: NA
clone_size: once
v_call: TRBV2
j_call: TRBJ2-3
cdr3_aa: CASSEVGYTDTQYF
cdr3_nt: TGTGCCAGCAGTGAGGTGGGATATACAGATACGCAGTATTTT

d_call: NA
clone_size: many
v_call: TRBV6-5
j_call: TRBJ2-3
cdr3_aa: CASSYYGGADTQYF
cdr3_nt: TGTGCCAGCAGTTACTATGGGGGCGCAGATACGCAGTATTTT

d_call: NA
clone_size: few
v_call: TRBV12-3/TRBV12-4
j_call: TRBJ1-1
cdr3_aa: CASSSPSGNTEAFF
cdr3_nt: TGTGCCAGCAGTTCCCCCTCGGGGAACACTGAAGCTTTCTTT

d_call: NA
clone_size: NA
v_call: TRBV27
j_call: TRBJ1-2
cdr3_aa: CASSLSSQGYYGYTF
cdr3_nt: TGTGCCAGCAGTTTATCGTCGCAGGGCTACTATGGCTACACCTTC

d_call: NA
clone_size: once
v_call: TRBV7-6
j_call: TRBJ2-3
cdr3_aa: CASSLARTGQAGGTDTQYF
cdr3_nt: TGTGCCAGCAGCTTAGCTAGGACCGGACAGGCCGGGGGGACAGATACGCAGTATTTT

d_call: TRBD2
clone_size: few
v_call: TRBV20-1
j_call: TRBJ2-5
cdr3_aa: CSAGMTSGQETQYF
cdr3_nt: TGCAGTGCGGGAATGACTAGCGGCCAAGAGACCCAGTACTTC

d_call: NA
clone_size: NA
v_call: TRBV9
j_call: TRBJ1-1
cdr3_aa: CASSVSRGANTEAFF
cdr3_nt: TGTGCCAGCAGCGTAAGTAGAGGGGCGAACACTGAAGCTTTCTTT

d_call: TRBD2
clone_size: NA
v_call: TRBV9
j_call: TRBJ2-7
cdr3_aa: CASSVVTSGSNEQYF
cdr3_nt: TGTGCCAGCAGCGTAGTGACTAGCGGGAGCAATGAGCAGTACTTC

d_call: NA
clone_size: few
v_call: TRBV9
j_call: TRBJ1-1
cdr3_aa: CASSPYQGFAMNTEAFF
cdr3_nt: TGTGCCAGCAGCCCATACCAGGGTTTCGCCATGAACACTGAAGCTTTCTTT

d_call: TRBD2
clone_size: few
v_call: TRBV9
j_call: TRBJ2-1
cdr3_aa: CASSVTLAGGPPYNEQFF
cdr3_nt: TGTGCCAGCAGCGTAACACTAGCGGGAGGGCCCCCGTACAATGAGCAGTTCTTC

d_call: TRBD2
clone_size: NA
v_call: TRBV6-4
j_call: TRBJ2-4
cdr3_aa: CASREPGLANEQYF
cdr3_nt: TGTGCCAGCAGGGAGCCGGGACTAGCGAATGAGCAGTACTTC

d_call: NA
clone_size: NA
v_call: TRBV12-3/TRBV12-4
j_call: TRBJ1-1
cdr3_aa: CASSFAGGRTEAFF
cdr3_nt: TGTGCCAGCAGTTTCGCCGGGGGGCGGACTGAAGCTTTCTTT

d_call: TRBD2
clone_size: NA
v_call: TRBV4-3
j_call: TRBJ2-1
cdr3_aa: CASSHEGTSGRDEQFF
cdr3_nt: TGCGCCAGCAGTCACGAAGGGACTAGCGGGAGGGATGAGCAGTTCTTC

d_call: NA
clone_size: many
v_call: TRBV6-5
j_call: TRBJ1-4
cdr3_aa: CASSYSMLGEKLFF
cdr3_nt: TGTGCCAGCAGTTACTCAATGTTAGGTGAAAAACTGTTTTTT

d_call: TRBD1
clone_size: many
v_call: TRBV12-3/TRBV12-4
j_call: TRBJ1-2
cdr3_aa: CAAGRDRGSVDYGYTF
cdr3_nt: TGTGCCGCCGGTCGGGACAGGGGATCAGTGGACTATGGCTACACCTTC

d_call: TRBD1
clone_size: NA
v_call: TRBV7-2
j_call: TRBJ2-3
cdr3_aa: CASSKQGAYISTDTQYF
cdr3_nt: TGTGCCAGCAGCAAGCAGGGGGCGTATATAAGCACAGATACGCAGTATTTT

d_call: TRBD2
clone_size: few
v_call: TRBV12-3/TRBV12-4
j_call: TRBJ2-7
cdr3_aa: CASSHSSGKYEQYF
cdr3_nt: TGTGCCAGCAGTCATTCAAGCGGGAAGTACGAGCAGTACTTC

d_call: NA
clone_size: few
v_call: TRBV7-6
j_call: TRBJ1-3
cdr3_aa: CASSLADTGISENTIYF
cdr3_nt: TGTGCCAGCAGCTTAGCCGACACAGGGATCTCTGAAAACACCATATATTTT

d_call: TRBD1
clone_size: few
v_call: TRBV6-5
j_call: TRBJ1-2
cdr3_aa: CASRTPGQGSGYTF
cdr3_nt: TGTGCCAGCAGGACACCGGGACAGGGATCCGGCTACACCTTC

d_call: NA
clone_size: NA
v_call: TRBV25-1
j_call: TRBJ2-7
cdr3_aa: CASSAGDRPGEQYF
cdr3_nt: TGTGCCAGCAGTGCCGGCGACAGGCCAGGCGAGCAGTACTTC

d_call: NA
clone_size: NA
v_call: TRBV6-1
j_call: TRBJ1-1
cdr3_aa: CASSYPAGTEAFF
cdr3_nt: TGTGCCAGCAGTTATCCAGCAGGGACTGAAGCTTTCTTT

d_call: TRBD2
clone_size: NA
v_call: TRBV20-1
j_call: TRBJ2-1
cdr3_aa: CSTRWGLAGKNNEQFF
cdr3_nt: TGCAGTACTAGATGGGGACTAGCGGGGAAAAACAATGAGCAGTTCTTC

d_call: NA
clone_size: NA
v_call: TRBV5-1
j_call: TRBJ2-3
cdr3_aa: CASSPEDMGWDTQYF
cdr3_nt: TGCGCCAGCAGCCCCGAGGATATGGGCTGGGATACGCAGTATTTT

d_call: NA
clone_size: NA
v_call: TRBV13
j_call: TRBJ1-3
cdr3_aa: CASSLFGNTIYF
cdr3_nt: TGTGCCAGCAGCTTGTTCGGAAACACCATATATTTT

d_call: NA
clone_size: NA
v_call: TRBV10-2
j_call: TRBJ2-1
cdr3_aa: CASSKGTSYNEQFF
cdr3_nt: TGCGCCAGCAGTAAGGGGACCTCCTACAATGAGCAGTTCTTC

d_call: NA
clone_size: NA
v_call: TRBV20-1
j_call: TRBJ2-6
cdr3_aa: CSAPRGTGANVLTF
cdr3_nt: TGCAGTGCCCCTCGAGGGACTGGGGCCAACGTCCTGACTTTC

d_call: TRBD1
clone_size: few
v_call: TRBV5-5
j_call: TRBJ2-1
cdr3_aa: CASSPGGEGQQFF
cdr3_nt: TGTGCCAGCTCCCCAGGGGGCGAGGGCCAGCAGTTCTTC

d_call: NA
clone_size: few
v_call: TRBV7-2
j_call: TRBJ2-7
cdr3_aa: CASSLLGSEEQYF
cdr3_nt: TGTGCCAGCAGCTTACTCGGTAGCGAAGAGCAGTACTTC

d_call: NA
clone_size: few
v_call: TRBV21-1
j_call: TRBJ2-1
cdr3_aa: CASSGPGSGLARYNEQFF
cdr3_nt: TGTGCCAGCAGCGGGCCAGGATCGGGACTAGCGCGTTACAATGAGCAGTTCTTC

d_call: TRBD1
clone_size: NA
v_call: TRBV7-6
j_call: TRBJ1-2
cdr3_aa: CASSLAKAGGGYGYTF
cdr3_nt: TGTGCCAGCAGCTTAGCGAAGGCAGGGGGCGGCTATGGCTACACCTTC

d_call: TRBD1
clone_size: NA
v_call: TRBV5-1
j_call: TRBJ2-7
cdr3_aa: CASSKSGQAYEQYF
cdr3_nt: TGCGCCAGCAGCAAATCGGGACAGGCCTACGAGCAGTACTTC

d_call: NA
clone_size: many
v_call: TRBV6-5
j_call: TRBJ1-2
cdr3_aa: CASSPGSYGYTF
cdr3_nt: TGTGCCAGCAGCCCCGGCAGCTATGGCTACACCTTC

d_call: NA
clone_size: few
v_call: TRBV7-9
j_call: TRBJ2-1
cdr3_aa: CASSDPWARAYNEQFF
cdr3_nt: TGTGCCAGCAGCGACCCTTGGGCTCGAGCCTACAATGAGCAGTTCTTC

d_call: NA
clone_size: NA
v_call: TRBV19
j_call: TRBJ1-4
cdr3_aa: CASSIEVRDEKLFF
cdr3_nt: TGTGCCAGTAGTATCGAGGTTCGTGATGAAAAACTGTTTTTT

d_call: NA
clone_size: NA
v_call: TRBV20-1
j_call: TRBJ1-5
cdr3_aa: CSARDRFSNQPQHF
cdr3_nt: TGCAGTGCTAGAGACAGGTTTAGCAATCAGCCCCAGCATTTT

d_call: TRBD2
clone_size: few
v_call: TRBV5-1
j_call: TRBJ2-3
cdr3_aa: CASSESGRAADTQYF
cdr3_nt: TGCGCCAGCAGCGAGAGCGGGAGGGCCGCAGATACGCAGTATTTT

d_call: TRBD2
clone_size: NA
v_call: TRBV30
j_call: TRBJ2-5
cdr3_aa: CAWMGGLAGGEQYF
cdr3_nt: TGTGCCTGGATGGGAGGACTAGCGGGAGGTGAGCAGTACTTC

d_call: TRBD2
clone_size: few
v_call: TRBV12-3/TRBV12-4
j_call: TRBJ2-5
cdr3_aa: CASSISGRGETQYF
cdr3_nt: TGTGCTAGCAGTATTAGCGGGAGAGGGGAGACCCAGTACTTC

d_call: NA
clone_size: NA
v_call: TRBV27
j_call: TRBJ2-7
cdr3_aa: CASSTRDGHNEQYF
cdr3_nt: TGTGCCAGCAGCACAAGGGACGGGCACAATGAGCAGTACTTC

d_call: NA
clone_size: NA
v_call: TRBV21-1
j_call: TRBJ2-7
cdr3_aa: CASSKGRSGGLPYEQYF
cdr3_nt: TGTGCCAGCAGCAAGGGTCGGTCGGGGGGACTCCCCTACGAGCAGTACTTC

d_call: NA
clone_size: NA
v_call: TRBV27
j_call: TRBJ2-5
cdr3_aa: CASSTAGRGNQETQYF
cdr3_nt: TGTGCCAGCAGTACTGCAGGGCGGGGTAACCAAGAGACCCAGTACTTC